One sample yielded the 27 T cell receptor beta chains listed below, sequenced in a study of blood T cell repertoires in COVID-19. Repertoires were generated with immunoSEQ multiplex PCR, while TCRdb's copy carries only in-frame clones and drops some. This sample has approximately 150,000 clones, with 65% to 85% found just once. Sequenced sample: PBMCs or T cells enriched from blood (not recorded which). Every receptor here comes from a man aged 65 to 85 who had been exposed to COVID-19.

The gene calls are TRBV7-9 and TRBJ1-5, with 9 bases aligning to TRBD1. Per the germline V gene, CDR1 is SEHNR and CDR2 is FQNEAQ (reference sequence). The junction had 7 bases not matched to a gene; V was cut back by 5 bases and J by 5 bases. The CDR3 is 15 amino acids. The CDR3 sequence is CASSPGTGLDQPQHF. CDR3 in DNA: TGTGCCAGCAGCCCGGGGACAGGGTTAGATCAGCCCCAGCATTTT.

V is TRBV10-3 and J is TRBJ2-7; unclear D gene. This CDR3 is built from 13 residues. The germline V gene has CDR1 ENHRY and CDR2 SYGVKD. The ends were cut back, 4 bases at V and 3 bases at J, with 10 bases in the middle. DNA of the CDR3: TGTGCCATCAGTGTATTGGGCAACTACGAGCAGTACTTC. Translating it yields CAISVLGNYEQYF.

The J gene is TRBJ2-7, the V gene TRBV6-5; D perhaps matches TRBD2 (5 bases). The CDR3 is 14 residues long. CDR1 is MNHEY and CDR2 is SVGAGI in the germline V gene. V lost 7 bases to trimming and J lost 0 bases, with 13 bases between them. This chain's CDR3 is CASKGTRPSYEQYF. CDR3 sequence (DNA): TGTGCCAGCAAGGGAACTAGACCCTCCTACGAGCAGTACTTC.

The J gene is TRBJ1-1, the V gene TRBV18, with D tentatively TRBD1 (5 bases). The CDR3 is 14 amino acids. Per the germline V gene, CDR1 is KGHSH and CDR2 is LQKENI. Trimming stripped 6 bases from V and 6 bases from J, with 17 bases between. The CDR3 coding sequence is TGTGCCAGCTCCCAAGGCCAGGGATTCTCTGAAGCTTTCTTT. It translates to CASSQGQGFSEAFF.

The chain employs TRBV7-9 and TRBJ1-5, with TRBD1 matching over 7 bases. V dropped 5 bases and J dropped 7; count of bases not matched to a gene: 2. This CDR3 contains 12 residues. Germline assignment: CDR1 SEHNR and CDR2 FQNEAQ (reference sequence). CDR3 nucleotide sequence: TGTGCCAGCAGCCTAGGGGGCCAGCCCCAGCATTTT. Protein product: CASSLGGQPQHF.

This clone was observed once. The chain has TRBV4-1 and TRBJ1-2; 7 bases agree with TRBD1. Unmatched junction bases numbered 12, after V lost 0 bases and J lost 8 bases. Germline values: CDR1 MGHRA, CDR2 YSYEKL. CDR3 length: 16 residues. For the CDR3, the DNA is TGCGCCAGCAGCCAAGAGGGACAGATCTTAGGGGACGGCTACACCTTC. It is translated as CASSQEGQILGDGYTF.

The V and J genes are TRBV19 and TRBJ1-4, with 7 nucleotides matching TRBD1. Germline loops: CDR1 LNHDA, CDR2 SQIVND (reference sequence). Unmatched junction bases numbered 3, after V lost 4 bases and J lost 1 base. The CDR3 sequence is 15 residues long. CDR3 region: CASSSRQGTNEKLFF. The CDR3 nucleotides are TGTGCCAGTAGTAGCAGACAGGGAACTAATGAAAAACTGTTTTTT. Drawing the rest from reference TRBV19 and TRBJ1-4, the complete variable domain is DGGITQSPKYLFRKEGQNVTLSCEQNLNHDAMYWYRQDPGQGLRLIYYSQIVNDFQKGDIAEGYSVSREKKESFPLTVTSAQKNPTAFYLCASSSRQGTNEKLFFGSGTQLSVL.

This chain joins TRBV7-2 and TRBJ2-3; D might be TRBD2 (6 bases). V was clipped by 3 bases and J by 4 bases, with 14 bases between them. Germline V CDR1 and CDR2: SGHTA, FQGNSA. This CDR3 is 15 amino acids long. Here the CDR3 DNA reads TGTGCCAGCAGCTTCGGCCCGGGAGCCGCAGATACGCAGTATTTT. It specifies CASSFGPGAADTQYF.

The rearrangement links TRBV19 to TRBJ1-5; D is unresolved. CDR3 length equals 13 residues. Germline V gene data show CDR1 as LNHDA and CDR2 as SQIVND (reference sequence). V lost 7 bases, J lost 5 bases, and 12 bases lay in between. Here the CDR3 reads CASKAQRDQPQHF. The CDR3 bases are TGTGCCAGTAAGGCGCAGCGTGATCAGCCCCAGCATTTT. The variable domain in full, completed from reference TRBV19 and TRBJ1-5, reads DGGITQSPKYLFRKEGQNVTLSCEQNLNHDAMYWYRQDPGQGLRLIYYSQIVNDFQKGDIAEGYSVSREKKESFPLTVTSAQKNPTAFYLCASKAQRDQPQHFGDGTRLSIL.

The chain employs TRBV2 and TRBJ2-2, with D perhaps TRBD2 (6 bases). The germline gives CDR1 SNHLY, CDR2 FYNNEI. Trimming cost V 6 bases and J 5 bases, with 10 bases left between them. CDR3 length: 13 residues. The CDR3 is CASRFLATGELFF. The CDR3 nucleotides read TGTGCCAGCAGATTCCTAGCGACCGGGGAGCTGTTTTTT.

In this sample, this clone turned up a few times. V usage is TRBV5-8 and J usage is TRBJ2-7; a weak D match, TRBD1 (6 bases). The V end was cut by 4 bases, the J end by 6 bases, with 17 bases between. Looked up from germline, CDR1 is SGHTS and CDR2 is YDEGEE. The CDR3 spans 14 residues. The CDR3 nucleotides read TGTGCCAGCAGCGGCAGGGGAATCCTACGCGAGCAGTACTTC. Amino acids: CASSGRGILREQYF.

This clone was observed a handful of times. The chain links TRBV19 to TRBJ1-2, with D perhaps TRBD1 (6 bases). This CDR3 contains 15 residues. Germline lookup yields CDR1 LNHDA and CDR2 SQIVND (reference sequence). V lost 7 bases, J lost 3 bases, and 18 bases lay in between. The CDR3 nucleotides are TGTGCCAGTAAGGACAGATCACGGGGGGACTATGGCTACACCTTC. Protein product: CASKDRSRGDYGYTF.

This clone turned up a few times. The gene calls are TRBV28 and TRBJ2-1, with D maybe TRBD1 (6 bases). This CDR3 has 16 amino acids. Germline lookup yields CDR1 MDHEN and CDR2 SYDVKM. V lost 3 bases and J 0 bases, leaving 12 bases between the germline ends. The CDR3 is CASSFRTDFSYNEQFF. As DNA, the CDR3 is TGTGCCAGCAGTTTCAGGACAGATTTCTCCTACAATGAGCAGTTCTTC.

The rearrangement links TRBV7-2 to TRBJ2-2, with a tentative D call TRBD2 (7 bases). CDR1 and CDR2 (germline): SGHTA, FQGNSA. CDR3 length: 15 amino acids. Trimming left V 6 bases short and J 10 bases short, with 21 bases between. The CDR3 sequence: CASSLGGAPTEELFF. For the CDR3, the DNA is TGTGCCAGCAGTCTTGGGGGGGCCCCCACGGAGGAGCTGTTTTTT.

The chain joins TRBV24-1 to TRBJ2-3; 14 nucleotides match TRBD2. CDR1 is KGHDR and CDR2 is SFDVKD in the germline V gene. This CDR3 has 16 amino acids. V lost 7 bases, J lost 2 bases, and 4 bases stayed unmatched. CDR3 sequence reads: CATRSGLAGVTDTQYF. CDR3 DNA: TGTGCCACCAGATCGGGACTAGCGGGAGTCACAGATACGCAGTATTTT.

This chain connects TRBV9 to TRBJ2-1; 7 bases agree with TRBD1. Germline V gene data show CDR1 as SGDLS and CDR2 as YYNGEE. V trimming: 3 bases; J trimming: 5 bases; junction bases outside the gene matches: 17. CDR3 length equals 18 residues. In DNA form, the CDR3 reads TGTGCCAGCAGCGCGGAACAGGGGCAATGGAGGATACACAATGAGCAGTTCTTC. Protein sequence: CASSAEQGQWRIHNEQFF.

This chain uses TRBV5-6 with TRBJ1-2; 9 nucleotides agree with TRBD1. Germline V CDR1 and CDR2: SGHDT, YYEEEE. The CDR3 length is 15 residues. J lost 4 bases, V lost 3 bases, and 7 bases had no gene match. The CDR3 sequence: CASSSEEDRGYGYTF. Here the CDR3 DNA reads TGTGCCAGCAGCTCAGAAGAGGACAGGGGCTATGGCTACACCTTC.

This clone appeared a single time. CDR3 sequence reads: CASSMGGLGASYEQYF. The DNA for the CDR3 is TGTGCCAGTAGTATGGGTGGGTTAGGGGCCTCCTACGAGCAGTACTTC. The chain has TRBV19 and TRBJ2-7; tentatively, D is TRBD1 (5 bases). V was trimmed by 3 bases and J by 0 bases, leaving 15 bases between them. CDR3 length: 16 residues. The germline gives CDR1 LNHDA, CDR2 SQIVND (reference sequence).

The rearrangement joins TRBV19 to TRBJ1-4; D ambiguous. The germline CDR1 and CDR2 sequences are LNHDA and SQIVND (reference sequence). Trimming pared 3 bases from V and 0 bases from J, leaving 5 bases between. The CDR3 extends over 14 amino acids. The CDR3 spells CASSISATNEKLFF. DNA for the CDR3: TGTGCCAGTAGTATTAGTGCAACTAATGAAAAACTGTTTTTT.

This clone is a singleton in its sample. In nucleotides, the CDR3 is TGTGCCAGCTCATTTTCCCGGGACAGGGAAAGAAAAGGCTACACCTTC. This sequence encodes CASSFSRDRERKGYTF. The V call is TRBV18, the J call TRBJ1-2; 9 positions match TRBD1. Germline V gene data show CDR1 as KGHSH and CDR2 as LQKENI. This CDR3 is built from 16 residues. J was trimmed by 8 bases and V by 5 bases; bases with no gene match: 15.

This clone occurred a few times. The J gene is TRBJ1-3, the V gene TRBV28; D might be TRBD1 (6 bases). CDR3 length: 14 amino acids. The germline V gene has CDR1 MDHEN and CDR2 SYDVKM. The CDR3 coding sequence is TGTACCTCCTCCGGGACATACGCTGGAAACACCATATATTTT. Translation gives CTSSGTYAGNTIYF. Variable domain in full (rest from reference TRBV28 and TRBJ1-3): DVKVTQSSRYLVKRTGEKVFLECVQDMDHENMFWYRQDPGLGLRLIYFSYDVKMKEKGDIPEGYSVSREKKERFSLILESASTNQTSMYLCTSSGTYAGNTIYFGEGSWLTVV.

The genes are TRBV9 and TRBJ2-1; 10 nucleotides line up with TRBD2. The CDR3 totals 18 residues. Per the germline V gene, CDR1 is SGDLS and CDR2 is YYNGEE. Losses at the gene ends were 1 base for V and 10 bases for J; bases not matched to a gene: 17. CDR3 coding DNA: TGTGCCAGCAGCGTAAGCCCCAAGCGGGAGGGCCCGCAGGGCGAGCAGTTCTTC. Translation: CASSVSPKREGPQGEQFF.

The chain links TRBV2 to TRBJ1-2, with no clear D. The germline V gene has CDR1 SNHLY and CDR2 FYNNEI. The CDR3 is made up of 13 amino acids. V was trimmed by 4 bases and J by 5 bases, leaving 11 bases between them. In DNA form, the CDR3 reads TGTGCCAGCAGTGGTGAACAGATTTATGGCTACACCTTC. It encodes CASSGEQIYGYTF.

The chain has TRBV19 and TRBJ1-1; TRBD1 matches at 9 bases. V shed 4 bases, J shed 10 bases, and the junction held 10 bases outside the gene matches. The CDR3 has 14 residues. The V gene's germline CDR1 is LNHDA and CDR2 SQIVND (reference sequence). DNA of the CDR3: TGTGCCAGTAGTAACGGGGACAGGGATGCGGGAGCTTTCTTT. Encoded protein: CASSNGDRDAGAFF.

The chain carries TRBV7-9 and TRBJ1-4; tentatively, D is TRBD1 (6 bases). Germline V gives CDR1 SEHNR, CDR2 FQNEAQ (reference sequence). Trimming removed 5 bases at V and 7 bases at J, with 11 bases between. CDR3 length: 13 amino acids. CDR3 sequence: CASSARTAEKLFF. The CDR3 DNA reads TGTGCCAGCAGCGCCCGGACAGCTGAAAAACTGTTTTTT.

The V and J genes are TRBV28 and TRBJ2-1, with 7 bases identical to TRBD2. The junction had 9 bases not matched to a gene; V was cut back by 2 bases and J by 8 bases. Germline V gene data show CDR1 as MDHEN and CDR2 as SYDVKM. This CDR3 spans 15 amino acids. The CDR3 DNA follows: TGTGCCAGCAGTTTAGAGGGAGGGCCTTTCCATGAGCAGTTCTTC. It is translated as CASSLEGGPFHEQFF.

This clone appeared a few times. This chain connects TRBV4-2 to TRBJ1-5, with TRBD1 matching over 10 bases. V shed 4 bases and J 3 bases; nucleotides not matched to a gene: 3. Germline assignment: CDR1 LGHNA and CDR2 YNFKEQ. This CDR3 is 15 amino acids long. The CDR3 is CASSRDRGPNQPQHF. The CDR3 DNA is TGTGCCAGCAGCCGGGACAGGGGCCCCAATCAGCCCCAGCATTTT.